This TCR beta chain was captured in a study of immune characteristics of hereditary and idiopathic chronic pancreatitis. Broadly, across the study: The study profiled local pancreatic immune cells and TCRbeta repertoires in hereditary and idiopathic chronic pancreatitis compared with control organ donor pancreases. In total, roughly 5 control pancreases, 7 hereditary chronic pancreatitis pancreases and roughly 6 idiopathic chronic pancreatitis pancreases underwent TCRbeta sequencing. The gDNA-based approach was selected because minimal in vitro experimental manipulation of pancreas-infiltrating T cells was involved. General study outcomes and caveats: Chronic pancreatitis caused by alcohol use was excluded from the study. Numbers of productive TCR rearrangements correlated positively with disease severity scores among fewer than 15 chronic pancreatitis patients. Because patient tissue could be obtained only at the time of TPIAT, immune findings may have been influenced by differences in disease duration. Vbeta-Jbeta gene family usage, including TRBV10, TRBV19, TRBV23 and TRBV5, differed between hereditary and idiopathic chronic pancreatitis. Compared with controls, both chronic pancreatitis groups had significantly higher TCRbeta repertoire diversity and lower clonality.

The method behind the library was the immunoSEQ multiplex PCR assay. The TCRbeta CDR3 region and neighboring sequences were amplified from pancreatic genomic DNA and then sequenced. The study's processing was this. Productive clonality and productive rearrangement counts were measured along with repertoire diversity, which was expressed as a mean normalized Shannon-Wiener index. The nonparametric Mann-Whitney U test was used to compare repertoire metrics between controls and chronic pancreatitis. A clonotype counted as shared when its CDR3beta sequence had identical amino acid composition and length across subjects. Sourced from immuneACCESS, this table was stored by TCRdb with only in-frame sequences that have V and J called. A share of the clones is absent; for the studies checked, an unresolved V gene accounts for under half, and the remainder has no known explanation. From that table come the V and J calls and clone size; the DNA was used to work out D and trimming. This sample is represented by around 9,000 clones; about 85% of them were singletons. In total, the top ten clones hold approximately 14% of the sample.

Chronic pancreatitis pancreas tissue was obtained from patients undergoing total pancreatectomy with islet autotransplantation (TPIAT). No known history of diabetes was present in the included chronic pancreatitis patients. Genomic DNA was extracted directly from bulk pancreas tissue, without T cell sorting, for TCRbeta sequencing. No particular cause of disease was identified in the patients with idiopathic chronic pancreatitis. Pancreas tissues from patients and organ donors were collected consecutively at two US centers. Based on the germline V gene, the CDR1 and CDR2 sequences are WSHSY and SAAADI. V was cut back by 9 bases and J by 6 bases, leaving a gap of 14 bases between them. The CDR3 goes from the cysteine to the phenylalanine over 13 residues. The kept DNA is CDR3 alone, 39 bases in frame from the first base. To note about this clone: The target of this receptor is not known. Nothing much larger sits one base from this clone, and base qualities are not available.

Sequencing used pancreas tissue with idiopathic chronic pancreatitis. Per the publication, the cell subset or site label means: chronic pancreatitis without an identified cause. The receptor was derived from a human donor with chronic pancreatitis. The chain is made from TRBV10-2 and TRBJ2-2; possibly the D gene is TRBD1, per 6 matching bases. This receptor carries the CDR3 CASGRQEAGELFF. The sequence in DNA is TGCGCCAGTGGACGACAGGAGGCCGGGGAGCTGTTTTTT.